The T cell receptor beta chain described here comes from a study of control samples from healthy donors and cancer patients. Germline loops: CDR1 SGHTA, CDR2 FQGNSA. V lost 0 bases, J lost 6 bases, and 5 bases lay in between. The CDR3 is 12 residues long. Clones were sequenced by immunoSEQ multiplex PCR, and TCRdb holds only the in-frame ones, with some missing. The data hold some 120,000 clones, with over 75% observed a single time. The chain links TRBV7-2 to TRBJ1-2; D uncertain. The sequence derives from a man aged 18 to 29 in good health. Sequencing input: blood. The CDR3 spells CASSLAIDGYTF. In nucleotides, the CDR3 is TGTGCCAGCAGCTTAGCGATAGATGGCTACACCTTC.